These T cell receptor beta chains were read from a single sample in a study of cytomegalovirus exposure and HLA in healthy donors. The table came from immunoSEQ multiplex PCR; TCRdb's copy has only in-frame clones and leaves some out. Among 110,000 to 150,000 clones listed, 94% were seen once. Material for sequencing was PBMCs. These receptors all come from a man aged 18 to 29 in good health and CMV-seropositive. Both conserved end residues are trimmed from each CDR3.

v_call,j_call,cdr3_aa
TRBV5-1,TRBJ2-1,ASQDAGSYNEQF
TRBV6-1,TRBJ1-1,ASKGQGAPRGEAF
TRBV28,TRBJ2-2,ASSLLAFSGELF
TRBV6-1,TRBJ1-5,ASSGRTGGLSNQPQH
TRBV5-1,TRBJ1-4,ASSGDSTNEKLF
TRBV20-1,TRBJ2-3,SASKDTQY
TRBV5-1,TRBJ2-1,ASSFGMSGRIGEQF
TRBV30,TRBJ2-1,AWSPAGHSSYNEQF
TRBV30,TRBJ1-4,AWDRENEKLF
TRBV5-6,TRBJ2-7,ASSFVGTGTYEQY
TRBV7-8,TRBJ2-2,ASNLPGQTNTGELF
TRBV5-1,TRBJ2-1,ASSTGGVREQF
TRBV5-4,TRBJ2-7,ASSRQASYEQY
TRBV30,TRBJ2-3,AWSFAGVIYTQY
TRBV27,TRBJ1-5,ASSLQTPIGYSNQPQH
TRBV7-9,TRBJ1-3,ASHDREVQYAGNTIY
TRBV20-1,TRBJ2-1,SARETIEQF
TRBV18,TRBJ2-3,ASSPPVVPSGYFRADTQY
TRBV5-1,TRBJ2-1,ASSPGGTSGYNEQF
TRBV29-1,TRBJ1-2,SVDRGQGGYT
TRBV6-6,TRBJ1-5,ASSPGLHSNQPQH
TRBV11-3,TRBJ2-7,ASSSDRANEQY
TRBV18,TRBJ2-7,ASSPPAVSGSTYEQY
TRBV29-1,TRBJ2-7,SAVDSSYEQY
TRBV5-5,TRBJ1-2,ASRTGQNYGYT
TRBV27,TRBJ2-7,AKTGVGRGQGEQY
TRBV10-2,TRBJ1-1,ASSDYGPMNTEAF
TRBV25-1,TRBJ2-3,ASSEFFPGGTTDTQY
TRBV7-8,TRBJ2-5,ASSIPGQGRSDQLGIKY
TRBV5-6,TRBJ1-1,ASSPLSVGNTEAF
TRBV2,TRBJ2-1,ASTGQGASEQF
TRBV6-6,TRBJ1-5,ASSYSPQNNQPQH
TRBV2,TRBJ1-2,ASSVETGDYGYT